Each of the 29 T cell receptor beta chains below was sequenced from the same sample in a study of cytomegalovirus exposure and HLA in healthy donors. The PCR ran on 60 Vbeta and 13 Jbeta primers. Measured with immunoSEQ multiplex PCR; TCRdb has only the in-frame clones, and not every one. The sample lists 95,000 to 150,000 clones; 74% were seen once. The sequenced material came from PBMCs. These TCRs come from a man aged 40-49 years in good health and CMV-seropositive.

This sequence joins TRBV4-3 and TRBJ1-1, with TRBD1 identical over 8 bases. This CDR3 has 16 residues. In germline, CDR1 is LGHNA, CDR2 YSLEER. Unmatched junction bases numbered 12, after V lost 2 bases and J lost 7 bases. In nucleotides, the CDR3 is TGCGCCAGCAGCCAAACCCCGGACAGGGCCGTTTATGAAGCTTTCTTT. This sequence encodes CASSQTPDRAVYEAFF.

This chain connects TRBV5-6 to TRBJ1-2; TRBD1 is a possible D gene (5 bases). The CDR3 is made up of 15 amino acids. The germline V gene has CDR1 SGHDT and CDR2 YYEEEE. V was shortened by 4 bases and J by 4 bases, with 17 bases between the two germline ends. The CDR3 bases are TGTGCCAGCAGCCCCCCTGGGGCAGTACCCTATGGCTACACCTTC. It is translated as CASSPPGAVPYGYTF.

V gene TRBV6-1 combines with J gene TRBJ1-1; D remains ambiguous. Germline lookup yields CDR1 MNHNS and CDR2 SASEGT. This CDR3 is 13 amino acids long. Between the trimmed V and J ends, which lost 0 bases and 11 bases, there was a span of 13 bases. CDR3 DNA: TGTGCCAGCAGTGAAGCGAAGGAAGCGGGCGCTTTCTTT. Translating it yields CASSEAKEAGAFF.

The chain has TRBV7-2 and TRBJ2-1, with 8 bases matching TRBD1. Losses at the gene ends were 1 base for V and 7 bases for J; bases not matched to a gene: 12. CDR1 is SGHTA, CDR2 FQGNSA, per germline. The CDR3 is made up of 17 amino acids. Here the CDR3 reads CASSLGTGMPGGNEQFF. The DNA of the CDR3 is TGTGCCAGCAGCTTAGGGACAGGGATGCCAGGGGGAAATGAGCAGTTCTTC.

DNA for the CDR3: TGTGCCAGCAGCGTGACAGGGTTCGAGCAGTACTTC. It translates to CASSVTGFEQYF. This chain connects TRBV13 to TRBJ2-7; TRBD1 matches at 7 bases. Looked up from germline, CDR1 is PRHDT and CDR2 is FYEKMQ (reference sequence). J lost 6 bases, V lost 5 bases, and 4 bases had no gene match. The CDR3 runs to 12 residues.

As regards this clone: At one end, the junction sequence differs from germline, possibly due to a read error. This chain links TRBV7-7 with TRBJ1-1; a possible D gene is TRBD1 (5 bases). This CDR3 is 15 amino acids long. Germline V gene sequence: CDR1 SSHAT, CDR2 FNYEAQ (reference sequence). CDR3 DNA sequence: TGTGCTAGCAGCCCGGGCCCGGGGGAGGACACTGAAGCTTTCTTT. Residues: CASSPGPGEDTEAFF.

This clone was seen a few times. This chain uses TRBV4-1 with TRBJ2-7; tentatively, D is TRBD2 (5 bases). V shed 1 base and J shed 0 bases, with 7 bases lying between them. This CDR3 spans 14 amino acids. From germline, CDR1 is MGHRA and CDR2 YSYEKL. The CDR3 here is CASSQGAGSYEQYF. The CDR3 DNA is TGCGCCAGCAGCCAAGGCGCGGGCTCCTACGAGCAGTACTTC.

The CDR3 DNA reads as TGTGCCAGCAGCTTAGGGCGGGCAGGTCGCACAGATACGCAGTATTTT. Protein sequence: CASSLGRAGRTDTQYF. The rearrangement joins TRBV11-2 to TRBJ2-3, with a tentative D call TRBD2 (5 bases). The CDR3 spans 16 residues. V was trimmed by 1 base and J by 1 base, leaving 12 bases between them. CDR1 and CDR2 (germline): SGHAT, FQNNGV.

The chain is built from TRBV30 and TRBJ1-6, with D possibly TRBD1 on 6 matching bases. V was shortened by 2 bases and J by 0 bases, with 14 bases between the two germline ends. The CDR3 runs to 17 residues. Germline assignment: CDR1 GTSNPN and CDR2 SVGIG (reference sequence). Written as DNA, the CDR3 is TGTGCCTGGAGTCCAGACAGGTCGAGCTCCTATAATTCACCCCTCCACTTT. The encoded protein is CAWSPDRSSSYNSPLHF.

The count of this clone is one. This chain links TRBV7-9 with TRBJ1-3; 9 positions match TRBD1. This CDR3 is built from 16 residues. CDR1 and CDR2 from the germline V gene are SEHNR and FQNEAQ (reference sequence). Trimming cost V 5 bases and J 3 bases; bases outside gene matches: 8. Here the CDR3 reads CASSGPTGGRGNTIYF. The CDR3 DNA is TGTGCCAGCAGCGGACCGACAGGGGGTCGTGGAAACACCATATATTTT.

The chain carries TRBV19 and TRBJ1-6, with TRBD1 matching over 9 bases. The germline V gene encodes CDR1 LNHDA and CDR2 SQIVND (reference sequence). The CDR3 has 16 residues. V gave up 3 bases and J gave up 8 bases; unmatched junction bases: 8. In nucleotides, the CDR3 is TGTGCCAGTAGTATCCTACAGGGGGCCGGGGATTCACCCCTCCACTTT. This codes for CASSILQGAGDSPLHF. Drawing the rest from reference TRBV19 and TRBJ1-6, the complete variable domain is DGGITQSPKYLFRKEGQNVTLSCEQNLNHDAMYWYRQDPGQGLRLIYYSQIVNDFQKGDIAEGYSVSREKKESFPLTVTSAQKNPTAFYLCASSILQGAGDSPLHFGNGTRLTVT.

The V and J genes are TRBV28 and TRBJ2-5; a possible D gene is TRBD1 (6 bases). This CDR3 region has 15 residues. Germline V gives CDR1 MDHEN, CDR2 SYDVKM. V shed 8 bases and J shed 4 bases, with 20 bases lying between them. DNA of the CDR3: TGTGCCAGCGGCCTCCCAGTGGGGGCTGGAGAGACCCAGTACTTC. Its protein is CASGLPVGAGETQYF.

The sample holds a few counts of this clone. This chain joins TRBV27 and TRBJ1-4, with 7 positions matching TRBD1. Unmatched junction bases numbered 4, after V lost 3 bases and J lost 6 bases. The CDR3 runs to 14 residues. Per the germline V gene, CDR1 is MNHEY and CDR2 is SMNVEV (reference sequence). CDR3 nucleotides: TGTGCCAGCAGTTTCATAGGGGGCGATGAAAAACTGTTTTTT. It is translated as CASSFIGGDEKLFF.

The chain combines TRBV29-1 with TRBJ2-7, with 12 bases identical to TRBD1. The CDR3 contains 12 residues. Trimming cost V 4 bases and J 8 bases; bases outside gene matches: 3. Germline V gives CDR1 SQVTM, CDR2 ANQGSEA. CDR3 loop: CSVGGTGGQQYF. Written as DNA, the CDR3 is TGCAGCGTTGGAGGGACAGGGGGCCAGCAGTACTTC.

The chain couples TRBV20-1 to TRBJ2-1; D gene unclear. V lost 5 bases and J 5 bases, leaving 7 bases between the germline ends. Per germline, CDR1 DFQATT and CDR2 SNEGSKA (reference sequence). This CDR3 has 11 amino acids. The CDR3 coding sequence is TGCAGTGCTTTACAGCACAATGAGCAGTTCTTC. It translates to CSALQHNEQFF.

The rearrangement uses TRBV6-1 and TRBJ2-5; 9 bases match TRBD1. Germline values: CDR1 MNHNS, CDR2 SASEGT. This CDR3 comprises 14 residues. The V and J ends lost 5 bases and 3 bases, in that order; junction bases with no gene match: 4. The CDR3 region has the DNA TGTGCCAGCAGTTTCGACAGGGGGAAAGAGACCCAGTACTTC. It yields the protein CASSFDRGKETQYF.

The V call is TRBV5-4, the J call TRBJ2-2; 11 nucleotides match TRBD2. From germline, CDR1 is SGHNT and CDR2 YYREEE (reference sequence). V was clipped by 3 bases and J by 0 bases; unmatched bases: 13. The CDR3 loop spans 20 amino acids. CDR3 residues: CASSSRSTLTSGANTGELFF. CDR3 sequence (DNA): TGTGCCAGCAGCTCCAGGTCGACCTTGACTAGCGGGGCGAACACCGGGGAGCTGTTTTTT.

The V and J genes are TRBV5-4 and TRBJ2-1; 14 positions agree with TRBD2. The CDR3 loop spans 17 amino acids. V lost 4 bases, J lost 1 base, and 4 bases stayed unmatched. Per the germline V gene, CDR1 is SGHNT and CDR2 is YYREEE (reference sequence). The CDR3 DNA reads as TGTGCCAGCAGCGGCGGGACTAGCGGGAGATCCTACAATGAGCAGTTCTTC. Residues: CASSGGTSGRSYNEQFF.

This clone is a singleton in its sample. This chain links TRBV4-3 with TRBJ2-5, with D possibly being TRBD2 (5 bases). The V gene's germline CDR1 is LGHNA and CDR2 YSLEER. The CDR3 has 15 residues. Trimming pared 0 bases from V and 1 base from J, leaving 9 bases between. Here the CDR3 reads CASSQESGRQETQYF. CDR3 nucleotide sequence: TGCGCCAGCAGCCAAGAAAGCGGTCGCCAAGAGACCCAGTACTTC.

The chain couples TRBV7-8 to TRBJ2-1; 9 bases align to TRBD1. In germline, CDR1 is SGHVS, CDR2 FQNEAQ. V was clipped by 1 base and J by 5 bases; unmatched bases: 6. This CDR3 is 16 amino acids long. Here the CDR3 reads CASSLGNRGQDNEQFF. DNA for the CDR3: TGTGCCAGCAGCTTAGGTAACAGGGGGCAAGACAATGAGCAGTTCTTC.

The V call is TRBV7-3, the J call TRBJ2-3; TRBD2 is a possible D gene (6 bases). This CDR3 is 16 amino acids long. Trimming took 4 bases from V and 2 from J, leaving 16 bases between them. Germline CDR1 is SGHTA and CDR2 is FQGTGA. CDR3 sequence (DNA): TGTGCCAGCAGCTCCGGGAGCGGCGCTTTCACAGATACGCAGTATTTT. Amino acids: CASSSGSGAFTDTQYF.

The chain uses TRBV5-1 and TRBJ2-7; 10 bases are a match to TRBD1. This CDR3 spans 17 amino acids. The ends lost 5 bases at V and 1 base at J; junction bases unmatched: 12. The germline gives CDR1 SGHRS, CDR2 YFSETQ. CDR3 in DNA: TGCGCCAGCAGTTCCCACATACCGGGACAGGGGTCCTACGAGCAGTACTTC. This sequence encodes CASSSHIPGQGSYEQYF.

The genes are TRBV5-6 and TRBJ1-1; D remains unclear. Germline assignment: CDR1 SGHDT and CDR2 YYEEEE. With 0 bases removed from V and 1 base from J, the gap between germline ends came to 7 bases. The CDR3 spans 14 residues. CDR3 sequence (DNA): TGTGCCAGCAGCTTGGTACAGAGGAACACTGAAGCTTTCTTT. Amino acid sequence: CASSLVQRNTEAFF.

This clone was seen a few times. The CDR3 nucleotides are TGTGCCAGCTGTATTATGGACAGGGCGCGTGGCTACACCTTC. Translated, it gives CASCIMDRARGYTF. This chain links TRBV6-6 with TRBJ1-2; the match to TRBD1 covers 8 bases. CDR1 and CDR2 (germline): MNHNY, SVGAGI (reference sequence). This CDR3 has 14 amino acids. The V and J ends lost 8 bases and 7 bases, in that order; junction bases with no gene match: 12.

The V and J genes are TRBV11-1 and TRBJ2-7, with 13 nucleotides matching TRBD2. This CDR3 is built from 15 residues. Looked up from germline, CDR1 is SGHAT and CDR2 is FQDESV (reference sequence). J lost 3 bases, V lost 6 bases, and 5 bases had no gene match. The CDR3 nucleotides are TGTGCCAGCAGATTTGGACTAGCGGGGGACTACGAGCAGTACTTC. Encoded protein: CASRFGLAGDYEQYF.

The table lists this clone with a few counts. The chain couples TRBV29-1 to TRBJ1-2; D not resolved. Germline V gene data show CDR1 as SQVTM and CDR2 as ANQGSEA. Trimming took off 3 bases at V and 7 bases at J, with 15 bases between the two ends. This CDR3 contains 13 residues. CDR3 DNA sequence: TGCAGCGTTGAGTCGGCAGCGGTCGGTGGCTACACCTTC. Translated, it gives CSVESAAVGGYTF.

The J gene is TRBJ2-7, the V gene TRBV7-2; TRBD2 aligns across 7 bases. The CDR3 runs to 14 residues. Germline loops: CDR1 SGHTA, CDR2 FQGNSA. V lost 5 bases, J lost 7 bases, and 11 bases stayed unmatched. CDR3 sequence reads: CASSLERDDSEQYF. DNA for the CDR3: TGTGCCAGCAGCCTCGAGCGGGACGACTCAGAGCAGTACTTC.

This clone was seen a handful of times. CDR3 bases: TGTGCCACCAGCAGAGAAGTTGTGGGACTCTACAATGAGCAGTTCTTC. Its protein is CATSREVVGLYNEQFF. This chain connects TRBV15 to TRBJ2-1; perhaps TRBD2 as D (6 bases). Trimming cost V 0 bases and J 3 bases, with 12 bases left between them. This CDR3 is 16 amino acids long. Germline CDR1 and CDR2: LNHNV and YYDKDF (reference sequence).

V and J are TRBV5-1 and TRBJ2-1, with TRBD2 matching over 7 bases. Germline CDR1 SGHRS, CDR2 YFSETQ. V lost 4 bases to trimming and J lost 6 bases; unmatched junction nucleotides: 16. The CDR3 loop spans 17 amino acids. The CDR3 DNA reads as TGCGCCAGCAGCGAGCAGCCGACTAGCCTCTCTGCCAATGAGCAGTTCTTC. It yields the protein CASSEQPTSLSANEQFF. The whole variable domain, remainder taken from reference TRBV5-1 and TRBJ2-1, is KAGVTQTPRYLIKTRGQQVTLSCSPISGHRSVSWYQQTPGQGLQFLFEYFSETQRNKGNFPGRFSGRQFSNSRSEMNVSTLELGDSALYLCASSEQPTSLSANEQFFGPGTRLTVL.